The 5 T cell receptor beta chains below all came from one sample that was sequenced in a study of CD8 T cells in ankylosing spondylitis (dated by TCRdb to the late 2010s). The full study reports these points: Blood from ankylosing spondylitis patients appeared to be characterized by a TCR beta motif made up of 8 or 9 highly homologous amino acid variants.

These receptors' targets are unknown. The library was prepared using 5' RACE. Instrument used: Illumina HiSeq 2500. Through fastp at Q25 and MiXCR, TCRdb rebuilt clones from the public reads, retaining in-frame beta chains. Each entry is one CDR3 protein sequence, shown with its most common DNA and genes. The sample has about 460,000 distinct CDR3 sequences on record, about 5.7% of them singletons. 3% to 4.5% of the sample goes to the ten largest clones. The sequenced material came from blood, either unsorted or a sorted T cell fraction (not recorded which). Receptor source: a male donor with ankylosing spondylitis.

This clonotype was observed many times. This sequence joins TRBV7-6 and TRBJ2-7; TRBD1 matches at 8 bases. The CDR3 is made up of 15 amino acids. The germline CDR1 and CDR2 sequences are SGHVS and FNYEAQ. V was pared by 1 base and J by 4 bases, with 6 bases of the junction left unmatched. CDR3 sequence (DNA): TGTGCCAGCAGCTTAGGACAGGGGTATCCTTACGAGCAGTACTTC. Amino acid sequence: CASSLGQGYPYEQYF.

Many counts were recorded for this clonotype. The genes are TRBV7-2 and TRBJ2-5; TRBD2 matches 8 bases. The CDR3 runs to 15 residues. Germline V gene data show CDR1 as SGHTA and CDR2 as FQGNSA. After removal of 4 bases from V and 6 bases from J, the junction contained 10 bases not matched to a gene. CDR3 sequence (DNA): TGTGCCAGCAGCTCGCGAGCGGGAGTGGACAAGACCCAGTACTTC. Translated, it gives CASSSRAGVDKTQYF.

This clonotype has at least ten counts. This CDR3 is CSAARQGSGTEAFF. DNA of the CDR3: TGCAGTGCTGCCCGACAGGGATCGGGCACTGAAGCTTTCTTT. This sequence joins TRBV20-1 and TRBJ1-1; TRBD1 agrees at 7 bases. Germline CDR1 DFQATT, CDR2 SNEGSKA (reference sequence). The V and J ends lost 5 bases and 4 bases, in that order; junction bases with no gene match: 10. The CDR3 consists of 14 residues.

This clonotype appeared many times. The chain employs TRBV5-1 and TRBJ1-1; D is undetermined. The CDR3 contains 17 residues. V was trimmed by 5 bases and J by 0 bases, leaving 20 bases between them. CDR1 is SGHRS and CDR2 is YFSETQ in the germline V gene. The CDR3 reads CASSLPRLKPMNTEAFF. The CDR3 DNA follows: TGCGCCAGCAGTCTCCCCAGGTTGAAGCCCATGAACACTGAAGCTTTCTTT. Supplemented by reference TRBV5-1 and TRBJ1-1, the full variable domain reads KAGVTQTPRYLIKTRGQQVTLSCSPISGHRSVSWYQQTPGQGLQFLFEYFSETQRNKGNFPGRFSGRQFSNSRSEMNVSTLELGDSALYLCASSLPRLKPMNTEAFFGQGTRLTVV.

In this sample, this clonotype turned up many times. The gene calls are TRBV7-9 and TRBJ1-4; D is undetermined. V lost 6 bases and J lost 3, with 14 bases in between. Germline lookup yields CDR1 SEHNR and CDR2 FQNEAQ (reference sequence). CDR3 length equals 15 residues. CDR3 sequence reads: CASRTAAGSNEKLFF. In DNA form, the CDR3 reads TGTGCCAGCAGGACCGCGGCAGGTTCTAATGAAAAACTGTTTTTT.